This TCR beta chain was identified in a study of T cell changes during pregnancy in multiple sclerosis. The table came from immunoSEQ multiplex PCR; TCRdb's copy has only in-frame clones and leaves some out. The sample holds more than 40,000 clones, approximately 92% seen once. Trimming took 0 bases from V and 0 from J; bases not matched to a gene: 11. The length of the CDR3 is 18 residues. Per the germline V gene, CDR1 is SGHNT and CDR2 is YYREEE (reference sequence). V gene TRBV5-4 combines with J gene TRBJ1-2; 7 bases map to TRBD1. The TCR comes from a female donor with multiple sclerosis, enrolled in a pregnancy study. This specimen was CD8+ T cells from peripheral blood mononuclear cells, taken after pregnancy. This CDR3 reads CASSLDPPNRGPNYGYTF. Here the CDR3 DNA reads TGTGCCAGCAGCTTGGACCCCCCTAACAGGGGCCCTAACTATGGCTACACCTTC.